This T cell receptor beta chain originates from a study of T-cell memory formation after mild COVID-19 (dated by TCRdb to about 2021). Some background on the complete study: Most TCR sequence clusters were specific to one of the two donors. In two donors, T-cell clones that expanded and contracted after mild COVID-19 were followed by sequencing TCRalpha and TCRbeta repertoires longitudinally. Two young, previously healthy adult volunteers, one female and one male, were included in the cohort. The full study reports these points: Some responding clones were detected in pre-infection memory, which suggested that pre-existing cross-reactive memory T cells had joined the SARS-CoV-2 response. Only a couple of mild cases were covered in the study, and larger cohorts including severe cases with pre-infection samples were considered necessary. Contracting CD4+ clones were found mainly in CM and EM memory subsets, while CD8+ clones were enriched in EMRA. Clones contracting from day 15 to 85 had balanced CD4/CD8 phenotypes, while a second wave expanding from day 15 to 37 was biased towards CD4+. SARS-CoV-2 specificity of the second-wave clones peaking on day 37 was not confirmed.

Concerning this clonotype: Its antigen is not yet known. Nothing much larger sits one base from this clone, and base qualities are not available.

PBMCs were isolated by Ficoll-Paque density gradient centrifugation. Reading from cysteine to phenylalanine, the CDR3 counts 13 amino acids. The DNA shown is the 39-base CDR3, in frame from base 1. CDR1 and CDR2 (KGHDR, SFDVKD) derive from the germline V gene. V and J lose 2 bases and 6 bases, and a span of 10 bases separates them. The sequencing machine was an Illumina NovaSeq 6000. TCRalpha and TCRbeta cDNA libraries were built by 5'RACE with constant-segment primers, adding sample barcodes and unique molecular identifiers. Trizol reagent was used to extract RNA from every sample. Amplification of the libraries took two PCR steps, and the second step added a second sample barcode plus Illumina TruSeq adapters. Sequencing of libraries was performed on an Illumina NovaSeq with 2 x 150 bp paired-end reads. The authors' pipeline ran thus. The reads were demultiplexed and collapsed into UMI-guided consensus sequences using migec v1.2.7. With mixcr v2.1.11, UMI consensuses were aligned to TRA and TRB V and J templates and assembled into clonotypes. Clonotypes were classified as expanded or contracted when called significant by both edgeR and NoisET, with noise models trained on biological replicates. For edgeR calls, the thresholds were a false discovery rate-adjusted p below 0.01 and a log2 fold-change of 1. As an exploratory analysis of dynamics, max-normalized trajectories of the 1000 most abundant clonotypes were examined by PCA with hierarchical clustering. Separately sequenced CD4+ and CD8+ repertoires were used to assign the CD4 or CD8 phenotype of responding clones. The raw public data were reprocessed by TCRdb itself: fastp quality trimming at Q25, MiXCR clonotype calling, in-frame beta chains only. When rows share a CDR3 protein, they turn into one entry using the most common DNA and genes. TCRdb, rather than the study authors, made the V and J calls. The sample includes fewer than 140,000 distinct CDR3 sequences, with approximately 13% observed a single time. Around 30% of the sample is held by the ten biggest clonotypes.

The chain links TRBV24-1 with TRBJ2-7, with TRBD1 tentatively as D gene (5 bases match). Sequencing was carried out using PBMCs or a T cell subset sorted from them (not recorded which). This TCR derives from an adult woman who had mild COVID-19 (a few samples of this study predate the infection). The sample titles of this study are shuffled in the database, so cell type and time point are left out; the donor was told from shared clones. The DNA reads TGTGCCACCAGTGATTCCAGGGTCGCCGAGCAGTACTTC. Its protein is CATSDSRVAEQYF.